What follows is one T cell receptor (beta chain) and its context. Its target is not known. TCRdb reprocessed the reads with MiXCR, giving one entry per CDR3 protein. The table lists nearly 450,000 distinct CDR3 sequences, about a third of them singletons, with roughly an eighth in the top ten. The sample is drawn from a study of T cell repertoires in cytomegalovirus infection. As for the study in general: Public TCR beta signature analysis indicated the presence of both CMV infection and matching HLA type. General observations from the study: Using cumulative public TCR beta family frequency, the authors identified those who carried CMV together with the relevant HLA. HLA-C-restricted CMV-specific TCR beta clonotypes prevailed in the ex vivo response.

This CDR3 is built from 14 residues. Germline CDR1 SGHNT, CDR2 YYREEE (reference sequence). V dropped 0 bases and J dropped 6 bases, with 12 bases sitting between them. The sequencing input was PBMCs. The clonotype comes from a human donor in good health (CMV status not recorded). Some clones in this sample may be carry-over from other donors' samples. The V and J genes are TRBV5-4 and TRBJ1-2; a weak D match, TRBD1 (5 bases). The CDR3: CASSLGLGGDGYTF. CDR3 nucleotides: TGTGCCAGCAGCTTGGGTTTGGGGGGAGATGGCTACACCTTC.